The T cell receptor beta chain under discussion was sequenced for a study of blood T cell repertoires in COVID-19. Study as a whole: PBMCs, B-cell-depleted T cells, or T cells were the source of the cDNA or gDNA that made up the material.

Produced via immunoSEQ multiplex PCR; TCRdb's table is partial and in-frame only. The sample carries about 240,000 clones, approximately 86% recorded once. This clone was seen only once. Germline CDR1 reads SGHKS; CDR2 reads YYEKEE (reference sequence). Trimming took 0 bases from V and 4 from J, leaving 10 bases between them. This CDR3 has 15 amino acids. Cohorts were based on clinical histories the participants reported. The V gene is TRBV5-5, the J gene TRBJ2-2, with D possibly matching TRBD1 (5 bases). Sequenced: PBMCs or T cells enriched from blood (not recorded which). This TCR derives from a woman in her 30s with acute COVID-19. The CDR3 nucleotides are TGTGCCAGCAGCTTGGAGTGGGGCCGCACCGGGGAGCTGTTTTTT. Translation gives CASSLEWGRTGELFF.